This note documents a single T cell receptor beta chain sequence. Its specificity is unknown. The method was immunoSEQ multiplex PCR; TCRdb's version includes in-frame clones alone and lacks a portion of them. The profile shows approximately 24,000 clones, approximately 88% of them singletons. This specimen belongs to a study of lymphopenia after photon versus proton radiotherapy. Broader study findings: Larger post-nadir TCR diversity loss correlated inversely with survival in deceased patients. After lymphocyte nadir, photon-treated repertoires showed oligoclonal expansion, especially CD8+ Temra. Relative stability marked proton patients; photon patients lost diversity and naive cells. Only patients who died were analyzed for survival; proton advantage is unproven.

Losses at the gene ends were 9 bases for V and 4 bases for J; bases not matched to a gene: 15. The CDR3 is 15 residues long. The V gene's germline CDR1 is SNHLY and CDR2 FYNNEI. The chain links TRBV2 to TRBJ2-7; TRBD1 matches at 7 bases. Specimen: peripheral blood, collected from a patient treated with photon-based radiotherapy. The sequence came from a middle-aged man with gastric cancer. The CDR3 sequence: CASLQTTGAAYEQYF. The DNA of the CDR3 is TGTGCCAGTCTACAAACCACAGGGGCGGCTTACGAGCAGTACTTC.